The TCR beta chain described here comes from a study of blood T cell repertoires in COVID-19. This CDR3 comprises 14 residues. With 10 bases clipped from V and 5 bases from J, the junction kept 13 bases outside the gene matches. The V gene's germline CDR1 is SNHLY and CDR2 FYNNEI. Data came from immunoSEQ multiplex PCR; TCRdb stores just in-frame clones and leaves some out. The table includes approximately 280,000 clones, roughly 80% detected once. The sequenced sample was PBMCs or T cells enriched from blood (not recorded which). The receptor was derived from a man in his forties who had been exposed to COVID-19. This chain links TRBV2 with TRBJ1-1; 7 bases match TRBD1. The CDR3 protein is CATSQGGRLTEAFF. CDR3 sequence (DNA): TGTGCCACCTCTCAGGGGGGCAGATTGACTGAAGCTTTCTTT.